This T cell receptor beta chain derives from a study of OX40 agonist ivuxolimab in advanced cancers. Study background: Ivuxolimab, an antibody acting as an agonist of OX40 (CD134), was used to treat patients. Patients treated during dose escalation were battling hepatocellular carcinoma, melanoma, renal cell or head and neck cancer.

The table came from immunoSEQ multiplex PCR; TCRdb's copy has only in-frame clones and leaves some out. The repertoire holds fewer than 70,000 clones, with roughly nine tenths as singletons. Patients were ineligible given autoimmune disease history or systemic immunosuppression. Blood sampling took place at baseline, cycle 4 day 1, and cycle 7 day 1. There are a few counts of this clone. V was cut by 7 bases and J by 2 bases, with 14 bases left in between. The CDR3 consists of 14 residues. Looked up from germline, CDR1 is SNHLY and CDR2 is FYNNEI. The TCR sequence derives from an adult with an advanced solid tumor such as melanoma, head and neck, liver or kidney cancer. The rearrangement joins TRBV2 to TRBJ1-1; D unresolved. The input for sequencing was CD4+ or CD8+ T cells sorted from blood, taken in a trial of the OX40 agonist ivuxolimab. CDR3 residues: CASIAANTNTEAFF. DNA for the CDR3: TGTGCCAGCATTGCAGCTAATACAAACACTGAAGCTTTCTTT. The whole variable domain, remainder taken from reference TRBV2 and TRBJ1-1, is EPEVTQTPSHQVTQMGQEVILRCVPISNHLYFYWYRQILGQKVEFLVSFYNNEISEKSEIFDDQFSVERPDGSNFTLKIRSTKLEDSAMYFCASIAANTNTEAFFGQGTRLTVV.